Sequencing of this TCR beta chain was carried out in a study of beta chain features in type 1 diabetes. Study-level findings and limits: A potential influence of HLA type upon TCRB rearrangement remained unresolved herein.

The study reverse transcribed the entire isolated RNA, so it sequenced expressed TCRB transcripts. TCRdb keeps only in-frame clones here, not all; method: immunoSEQ multiplex PCR. This table holds 200,000 to 250,000 clones, 68% found once. As regards this clone: Its target is not known.

This CDR3 contains 13 residues. The V end was cut by 0 bases, the J end by 9 bases, with 6 bases between. The germline V gene encodes CDR1 LGHNA and CDR2 YNFKEQ. The sequenced sample was naive CD4+ T cells from blood. The chain links TRBV4-2 to TRBJ1-6; D ambiguous. This TCR was sampled from a man aged 30-40 years in good health. CDR3 in amino acids: CASSQEATSPLHF. The CDR3, as DNA: TGTGCCAGCAGCCAAGAGGCAACTTCACCCCTCCACTTT.